These 21 T cell receptor beta chains came from one sample sequenced in a study of OX40 agonist ivuxolimab in advanced cancers. Assay used: immunoSEQ multiplex PCR; TCRdb lists only in-frame clones, some missing. Of under 50,000 clones listed, 88% were seen once; the top ten hold roughly 8.1%. Sequenced here: CD4+ or CD8+ T cells sorted from blood, sampled in a trial of the OX40 agonist ivuxolimab. Source of these receptors: an adult with an advanced solid tumor such as melanoma, head and neck, liver or kidney cancer.

The CDR3 is CASSRVDAEAFF. DNA for the CDR3: TGCGCCAGCAGCCGGGTTGACGCTGAAGCTTTCTTT. The chain combines TRBV5-1 with TRBJ1-1; D is unclear. The CDR3 totals 12 residues. V was trimmed by 4 bases and J by 6 bases, leaving 10 bases between them. The V gene's germline CDR1 is SGHRS and CDR2 YFSETQ.

The chain employs TRBV7-3 and TRBJ2-1; 7 bases agree with TRBD2. Germline V gene sequence: CDR1 SGHTA, CDR2 FQGTGA. The V and J ends lost 2 bases and 5 bases, in that order; junction bases with no gene match: 3. The CDR3 is 14 amino acids. The CDR3 sequence is CASSLPSGNNEQFF. As DNA, the CDR3 is TGTGCCAGCAGCTTACCTAGCGGTAACAATGAGCAGTTCTTC.

This clone was seen only once. The chain links TRBV5-8 to TRBJ1-2; tentative D call: TRBD1 (6 bases). Per the germline V gene, CDR1 is SGHTS and CDR2 is YDEGEE. With 2 bases removed from V and 3 bases from J, the gap between germline ends came to 11 bases. The CDR3 is made up of 14 amino acids. The CDR3 protein is CASSFRQAHYGYTF. CDR3 bases: TGTGCCAGCAGCTTTCGACAGGCCCACTATGGCTACACCTTC.

The V call is TRBV28, the J call TRBJ2-2; D might be TRBD1 or TRBD2, each matching 6 bases. This CDR3 is built from 18 residues. The germline V gene has CDR1 MDHEN and CDR2 SYDVKM. The V and J ends lost 6 bases and 8 bases respectively, with 28 bases between them. The CDR3 protein is CASRPYLADRPFSGELFF. The CDR3, as DNA: TGTGCCAGCAGACCTTACTTAGCGGACAGACCCTTTTCGGGGGAGCTGTTTTTT.

The chain has TRBV4-1 and TRBJ2-7; D possibly matches TRBD1 or TRBD2 (5 bases each). V shed 1 base and J shed 4 bases, with 17 bases lying between them. Germline CDR1 is MGHRA and CDR2 is YSYEKL. The CDR3 is 16 amino acids. CDR3 DNA: TGCGCCAGCAGCCAAGGGGTTGCAGGGACCGTTTACGAGCAGTACTTC. Translation: CASSQGVAGTVYEQYF.

In this sample, this clone turned up a few times. This chain joins TRBV7-9 and TRBJ1-2; TRBD1 matches 7 bases. The CDR3 consists of 14 residues. Germline trimming cut 5 bases from V and 8 bases from J; bases unmatched to any gene: 11. Germline-derived CDR1 and CDR2 are SEHNR and FQNEAQ (reference sequence). CDR3 coding DNA: TGTGCCAGCAGCACCCCCGGGACAGTTTGGGGCTACACCTTC. It encodes CASSTPGTVWGYTF.

V gene TRBV9 combines with J gene TRBJ1-2; D unresolved. Germline assignment: CDR1 SGDLS and CDR2 YYNGEE. The CDR3 is 12 amino acids. V lost 3 bases and J lost 4, with 7 bases in between. CDR3 sequence reads: CASSAEGYGYTF. The CDR3 DNA sequence: TGTGCCAGCAGCGCTGAAGGCTATGGCTACACCTTC.

The V call is TRBV9, the J call TRBJ2-7; 11 bases match TRBD2. The junction had 5 bases not matched to a gene; V was cut back by 4 bases and J by 5 bases. The CDR3 length is 14 residues. CDR1 and CDR2 (germline): SGDLS, YYNGEE. The CDR3 sequence is CASSPGTSGDEQYF. The DNA of the CDR3 is TGTGCCAGCAGCCCCGGGACTAGCGGAGACGAGCAGTACTTC.

This sequence joins TRBV18 and TRBJ2-7; D gene ambiguous. With 2 bases removed from V and 4 bases from J, the gap between germline ends came to 9 bases. In germline, CDR1 is KGHSH, CDR2 LQKENI. The CDR3 totals 13 residues. CDR3: CASSPSEEYEQYF. The CDR3 DNA reads TGTGCCAGCTCACCATCTGAGGAGTACGAGCAGTACTTC.

CDR3 sequence: CASSMGLWAGEQYF. CDR3 coding DNA: TGTGCCAGCAGCATGGGACTATGGGCGGGGGAGCAGTACTTC. This sequence joins TRBV28 and TRBJ2-7; 7 positions agree with TRBD2. With V trimmed by 6 bases and J by 7 bases, 12 bases remained unmatched. This CDR3 is built from 14 residues. Looked up from germline, CDR1 is MDHEN and CDR2 is SYDVKM.

CDR3 protein: CASTRMAGEQFF. The CDR3 bases are TGTGCCAGCACCCGAATGGCGGGGGAGCAGTTCTTC. The chain carries TRBV7-2 and TRBJ2-1; tentative D call: TRBD2 (6 bases). The germline V and J ends were trimmed by 7 bases and 10 bases, with 14 bases remaining between them. The CDR3 is 12 amino acids. The germline CDR1 and CDR2 sequences are SGHTA and FQGNSA. Drawing the rest from reference TRBV7-2 and TRBJ2-1, the complete variable domain is GAGVSQSPSNKVTEKGKDVELRCDPISGHTALYWYRQSLGQGLEFLIYFQGNSAPDKSGLPSDRFSAERTGGSVSTLTIQRTQQEDSAVYLCASTRMAGEQFFGPGTRLTVL.

The chain uses TRBV30 and TRBJ2-1; TRBD2 agrees at 12 bases. CDR3 size: 15 residues. The germline gives CDR1 GTSNPN, CDR2 SVGIG (reference sequence). V gave up 4 bases and J gave up 1 base; unmatched junction bases: 2. The CDR3 bases are TGTGCCTGGACTAGCGGGAGGGGGTCCTACAATGAGCAGTTCTTC. Residues: CAWTSGRGSYNEQFF.

This clone was detected a few times. This chain joins TRBV18 and TRBJ2-7; TRBD2 aligns across 11 bases. This CDR3 is built from 16 residues. Trimming cost V 0 bases and J 7 bases; bases outside gene matches: 8. Germline V CDR1 and CDR2: KGHSH, LQKENI. DNA for the CDR3: TGTGCCAGCTCACCACCGACTAGCGGGATCCAGGGGGAGCAGTACTTC. This encodes CASSPPTSGIQGEQYF.

The chain employs TRBV5-4 and TRBJ2-7; 8 nucleotides agree with TRBD1. Germline assignment: CDR1 SGHNT and CDR2 YYREEE (reference sequence). Trimming removed 2 bases from V and 2 bases from J; junction bases left unmatched: 0. The CDR3 spans 13 residues. The CDR3 DNA reads TGTGCCAGCAGCTTACAGGGGGCCTACGAGCAGTACTTC. Translation: CASSLQGAYEQYF.

The chain joins TRBV5-1 to TRBJ2-1, with 10 bases lining up with TRBD1. From germline, CDR1 is SGHRS and CDR2 YFSETQ. This CDR3 is 15 amino acids long. V gave up 2 bases and J gave up 7 bases; unmatched junction bases: 6. CDR3 nucleotides: TGCGCCAGCAGCTTAATAGGGACAGGGGCTAATGAGCAGTTCTTC. It translates to CASSLIGTGANEQFF.

The V gene is TRBV18, the J gene TRBJ1-5; possibly TRBD1 for D (6 bases). V dropped 3 bases and J dropped 0 bases, with 9 bases sitting between them. Germline V CDR1 and CDR2: KGHSH, LQKENI. This CDR3 has 15 amino acids. Here the CDR3 reads CASSPGQYSNQPQHF. CDR3 nucleotides: TGTGCCAGCTCACCTGGACAGTATAGCAATCAGCCCCAGCATTTT.

The chain has TRBV11-2 and TRBJ2-1; D not resolved. This CDR3 contains 13 residues. Germline V gene sequence: CDR1 SGHAT, CDR2 FQNNGV. Trimming removed 3 bases at V and 1 base at J, with 4 bases between. The CDR3 reads CASSLGSYNEQFF. In DNA, the CDR3 is TGTGCCAGCAGCTTGGGGTCCTACAATGAGCAGTTCTTC.

The chain uses TRBV19 and TRBJ2-3, with no clear D. The CDR3 runs 13 residues. From germline, CDR1 is LNHDA and CDR2 SQIVND (reference sequence). The germline V and J ends were trimmed by 8 bases and 0 bases, with 9 bases remaining between them. The CDR3 loop is CASDDLSTDTQYF. The CDR3 nucleotides are TGTGCCAGTGACGACTTAAGCACAGATACGCAGTATTTT.

This chain joins TRBV11-2 and TRBJ2-5; D remains ambiguous. The V gene's germline CDR1 is SGHAT and CDR2 FQNNGV. The CDR3 runs to 11 residues. Trimming stripped 6 bases from V and 5 bases from J, with 7 bases between. The CDR3 reads CASREGETQYF. The DNA for the CDR3 is TGTGCCAGCAGGGAAGGCGAGACCCAGTACTTC.

The chain combines TRBV7-9 with TRBJ1-2; D gene uncertain. The CDR3 runs 15 residues. Germline V gene lookup returns CDR1 SEHNR and CDR2 FQNEAQ (reference sequence). Trimming pared 0 bases from V and 7 bases from J, leaving 15 bases between. The CDR3 DNA is TGTGCCAGCAGCTTAGCGGAGAACTATATAGGTGGCTACACCTTC. Its translation: CASSLAENYIGGYTF.

This clone was observed a handful of times. The chain links TRBV19 to TRBJ1-5; weak D call: TRBD1 (6 bases). Germline V gene data show CDR1 as LNHDA and CDR2 as SQIVND (reference sequence). Trimming shortened V by 3 bases and J by 1 base, and 10 bases separated the two germline ends. This CDR3 has 15 residues. The CDR3, as DNA: TGTGCCAGTAGTATTATCACAGGGAGCAATCAGCCCCAGCATTTT. This sequence encodes CASSIITGSNQPQHF. The full variable domain, in which reference TRBV19 and TRBJ1-5 provide the parts outside the CDR3, is DGGITQSPKYLFRKEGQNVTLSCEQNLNHDAMYWYRQDPGQGLRLIYYSQIVNDFQKGDIAEGYSVSREKKESFPLTVTSAQKNPTAFYLCASSIITGSNQPQHFGDGTRLSIL.